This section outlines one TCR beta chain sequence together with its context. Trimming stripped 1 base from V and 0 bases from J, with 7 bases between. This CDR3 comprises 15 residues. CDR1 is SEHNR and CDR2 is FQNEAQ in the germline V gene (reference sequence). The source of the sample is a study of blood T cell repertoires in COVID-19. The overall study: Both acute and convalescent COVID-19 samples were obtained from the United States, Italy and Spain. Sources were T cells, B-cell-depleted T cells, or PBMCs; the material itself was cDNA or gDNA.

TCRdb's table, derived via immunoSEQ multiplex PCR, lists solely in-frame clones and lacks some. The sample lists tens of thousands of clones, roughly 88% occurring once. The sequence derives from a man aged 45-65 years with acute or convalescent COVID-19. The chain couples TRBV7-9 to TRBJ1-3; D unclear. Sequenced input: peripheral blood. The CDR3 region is CASSLGGDSGNTIYF. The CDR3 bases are TGTGCCAGCAGCTTAGGAGGAGACTCTGGAAACACCATATATTTT.